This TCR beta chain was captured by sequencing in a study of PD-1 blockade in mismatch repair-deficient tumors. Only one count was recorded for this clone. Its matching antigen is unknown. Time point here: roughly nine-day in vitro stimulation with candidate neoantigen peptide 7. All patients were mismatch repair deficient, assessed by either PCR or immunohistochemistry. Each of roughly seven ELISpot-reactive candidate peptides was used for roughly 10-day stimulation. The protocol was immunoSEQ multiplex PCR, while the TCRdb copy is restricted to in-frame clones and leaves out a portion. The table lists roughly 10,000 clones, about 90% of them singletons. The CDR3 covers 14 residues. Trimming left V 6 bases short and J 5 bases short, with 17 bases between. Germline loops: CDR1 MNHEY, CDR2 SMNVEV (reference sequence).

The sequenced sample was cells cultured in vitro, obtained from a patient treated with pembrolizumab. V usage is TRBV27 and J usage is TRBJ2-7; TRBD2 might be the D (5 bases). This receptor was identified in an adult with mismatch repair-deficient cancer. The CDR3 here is CASSPTPTSNEQYF. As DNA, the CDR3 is TGTGCCAGCAGCCCCACCCCAACTAGTAACGAGCAGTACTTC.